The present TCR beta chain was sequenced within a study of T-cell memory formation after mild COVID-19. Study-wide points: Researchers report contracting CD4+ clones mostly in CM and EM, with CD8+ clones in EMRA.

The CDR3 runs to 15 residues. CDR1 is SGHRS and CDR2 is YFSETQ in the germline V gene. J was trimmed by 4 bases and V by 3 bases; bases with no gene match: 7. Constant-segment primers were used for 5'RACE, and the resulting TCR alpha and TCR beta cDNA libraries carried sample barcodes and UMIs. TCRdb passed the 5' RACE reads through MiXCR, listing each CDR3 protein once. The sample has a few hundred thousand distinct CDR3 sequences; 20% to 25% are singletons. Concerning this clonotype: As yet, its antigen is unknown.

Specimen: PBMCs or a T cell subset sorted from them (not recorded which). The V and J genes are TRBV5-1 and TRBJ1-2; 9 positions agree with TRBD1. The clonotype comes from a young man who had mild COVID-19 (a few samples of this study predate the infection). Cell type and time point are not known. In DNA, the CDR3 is TGCGCCAGCAGCTGGCCTCCGGGACAGGGCTATGGCTACACCTTC. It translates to CASSWPPGQGYGYTF. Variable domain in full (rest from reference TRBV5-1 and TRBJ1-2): KAGVTQTPRYLIKTRGQQVTLSCSPISGHRSVSWYQQTPGQGLQFLFEYFSETQRNKGNFPGRFSGRQFSNSRSEMNVSTLELGDSALYLCASSWPPGQGYGYTFGSGTRLTVV.